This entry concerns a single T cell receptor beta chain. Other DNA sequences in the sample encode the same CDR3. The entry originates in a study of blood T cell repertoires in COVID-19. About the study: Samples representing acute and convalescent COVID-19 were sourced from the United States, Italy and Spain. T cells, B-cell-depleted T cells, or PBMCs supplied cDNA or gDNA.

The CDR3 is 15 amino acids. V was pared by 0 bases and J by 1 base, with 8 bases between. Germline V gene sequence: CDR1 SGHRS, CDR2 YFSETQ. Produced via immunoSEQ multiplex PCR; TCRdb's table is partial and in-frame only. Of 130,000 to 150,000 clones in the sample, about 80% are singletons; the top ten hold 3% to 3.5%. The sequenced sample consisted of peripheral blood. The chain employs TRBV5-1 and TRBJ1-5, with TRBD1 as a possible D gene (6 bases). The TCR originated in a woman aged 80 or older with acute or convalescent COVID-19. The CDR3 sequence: CASSLEDSSNQPQHF. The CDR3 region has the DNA TGCGCCAGCAGCTTGGAGGACAGCAGCAATCAGCCCCAGCATTTT.